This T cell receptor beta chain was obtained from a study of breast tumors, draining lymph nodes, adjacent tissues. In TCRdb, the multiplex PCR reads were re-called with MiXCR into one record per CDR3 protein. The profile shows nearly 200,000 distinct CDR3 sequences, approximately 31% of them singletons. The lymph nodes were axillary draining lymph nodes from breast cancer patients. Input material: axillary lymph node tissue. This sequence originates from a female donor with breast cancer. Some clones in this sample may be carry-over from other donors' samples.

CDR3 bases: TGTGCCAGCAGTACCAGACAGGGCCACACTGAAGCTTTCTTT. Its protein product is CASSTRQGHTEAFF. V gene TRBV12-3 or TRBV12-4 combines with J gene TRBJ1-1, with TRBD1 matching 7 bases. V shed 5 bases, J shed 3 bases, and the junction held 6 bases outside the gene matches. This CDR3 contains 14 residues.